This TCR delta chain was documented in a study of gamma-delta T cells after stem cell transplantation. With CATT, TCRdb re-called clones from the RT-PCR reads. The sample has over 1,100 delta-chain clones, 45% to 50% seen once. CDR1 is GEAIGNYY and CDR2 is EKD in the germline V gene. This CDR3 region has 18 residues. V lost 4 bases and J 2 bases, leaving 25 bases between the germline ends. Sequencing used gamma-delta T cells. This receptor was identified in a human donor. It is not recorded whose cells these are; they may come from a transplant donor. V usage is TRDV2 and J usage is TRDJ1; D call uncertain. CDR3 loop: CACEGMPNRLRNTDKLIF. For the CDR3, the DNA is TGTGCCTGTGAGGGTATGCCGAACCGACTGAGGAATACCGATAAACTCATCTTT.